These T cell receptor beta chains were read from a single sample in a study of T cell responses to AZD1222 COVID-19 vaccine. Profiling relied on immunoSEQ multiplex PCR, and the TCRdb table lists in-frame clones only, not all of them. The sample lists 130,000 or so clones; 80% to 90% were seen once. The sample was peripheral blood, taken on day 0 of AZD1222 vaccination. The receptors derive from an adult in good health. The CDR3 runs from the conserved cysteine through the conserved F or W. The D gene is left open where the match is weak. Some rows have no size entry. The others give once, few or many, or a class for an expanded clone.

D gene	clone size	V gene	J gene	CDR3 protein	CDR3 DNA
.	.	TRBV6-6	TRBJ2-1	CASSRTTGSSYNEQFF	TGTGCCAGCAGTCGAACGACCGGAAGCTCCTACAATGAGCAGTTCTTC
.	.	TRBV4-1	TRBJ1-3	CASSQVWVSGNTIYF	TGCGCCAGCAGCCAAGTTTGGGTCTCTGGAAACACCATATATTTT
.	.	TRBV18	TRBJ1-5	CASSPRTVSNQPQHF	TGTGCCAGCTCACCGCGGACAGTTAGCAATCAGCCCCAGCATTTT
.	.	TRBV18	TRBJ2-6	CASSSRAGAGANVLTF	TGTGCCAGCTCGTCCAGGGCAGGGGCTGGGGCCAACGTCCTGACTTTC
.	.	TRBV14	TRBJ2-7	CASSQSMRYEQYF	TGTGCCAGCAGCCAATCTATGCGATACGAGCAGTACTTC
TRBD1	.	TRBV28	TRBJ1-5	CASSLRDSYQPQHF	TGTGCCAGCAGTCTCCGGGACAGTTATCAGCCCCAGCATTTT
.	.	TRBV9	TRBJ1-6	CASSVGQTYSPLHF	TGTGCCAGCAGCGTAGGACAGACCTATTCACCCCTCCACTTT
.	.	TRBV28	TRBJ1-6	CASSWTLSSYNSPLHF	TGTGCCAGCAGTTGGACCTTGAGCTCCTATAATTCACCCCTCCACTTT
.	.	TRBV6-5	TRBJ2-1	CASSYSPGYNEQFF	TGTGCCAGCAGTTACTCTCCGGGCTACAATGAGCAGTTCTTC
.	.	TRBV28	TRBJ1-2	CASSRVGYGYTF	TGTGCCAGCAGCAGGGTCGGCTATGGCTACACCTTC
.	.	TRBV5-1	TRBJ1-1	CASSLDEGEAFF	TGCGCCAGCAGCTTAGACGAAGGGGAAGCTTTCTTT
.	.	TRBV4-3	TRBJ1-5	CASSPTIGQPQHF	TGCGCCAGCAGCCCCACGATTGGGCAGCCCCAGCATTTT
.	.	TRBV6-6	TRBJ2-7	CASSYRPGPALPYF	TGTGCCAGCAGTTACAGGCCCGGTCCTGCTCTGCCGTACTTC
TRBD2	.	TRBV4-1	TRBJ2-4	CASSPGRPSGRPKNIQYF	TGCGCCAGCAGCCCAGGGAGGCCTAGCGGGAGGCCCAAAAACATTCAGTACTTC
.	.	TRBV6-5	TRBJ2-7	CASSYHGQREQYF	TGTGCCAGCAGTTACCACGGACAGAGAGAGCAGTACTTC
TRBD1	few	TRBV2	TRBJ2-3	CASRRGLGTDTQYF	TGTGCCAGCCGAAGGGGGCTGGGAACAGATACGCAGTATTTT
.	.	TRBV2	TRBJ2-1	CASSEVGPVSSYNEQFF	TGTGCCAGCAGTGAAGTCGGTCCTGTAAGCTCCTACAATGAGCAGTTCTTC
.	once	TRBV6-5	TRBJ2-3	CASTHLDGGTDTQYF	TGTGCCAGCACCCACCTAGACGGTGGCACAGATACGCAGTATTTT
TRBD2	.	TRBV6-1	TRBJ2-5	CASSEDGLAGETQYF	TGTGCCAGCAGTGAGGATGGACTAGCGGGAGAGACCCAGTACTTC
.	.	TRBV27	TRBJ2-2	CASTSGAFPLVTGGGELFF	TGTGCCAGCACCTCGGGGGCCTTTCCACTAGTTACGGGTGGCGGGGAGCTGTTTTTT
.	.	TRBV7-9	TRBJ2-3	CASSSGPGDTQYF	TGTGCCAGCAGCTCAGGGCCAGGAGATACGCAGTATTTT
.	once	TRBV18	TRBJ1-4	CASSPSPATNEKLFF	TGTGCCAGCTCACCATCCCCTGCAACTAATGAAAAACTGTTTTTT
TRBD1	.	TRBV7-6	TRBJ2-2	CASSLGQLITGELFF	TGTGCCAGCAGCTTGGGACAGCTCATCACCGGGGAGCTGTTTTTT
.	.	TRBV19	TRBJ1-4	CASSLRGATNEKLFF	TGTGCCAGTAGCCTTAGGGGAGCGACTAATGAAAAACTGTTTTTT
.	.	TRBV4-2	TRBJ1-1	CASSDTGMNTEAFF	TGTGCCAGCAGCGATACAGGGATGAACACTGAAGCTTTCTTT
TRBD1	.	TRBV2	TRBJ2-7	CASIPLTGVEQYF	TGTGCCAGTATCCCCCTGACAGGGGTCGAGCAGTACTTC
TRBD1	.	TRBV9	TRBJ2-1	CASSVEGGTGVYNEQFF	TGTGCCAGCAGCGTAGAGGGTGGGACAGGGGTGTACAATGAGCAGTTCTTC
.	.	TRBV5-1	TRBJ2-7	CASSLRSPYEQYF	TGCGCCAGCAGCTTGCGATCTCCCTACGAGCAGTACTTC